The T cell receptor beta chain under discussion was sequenced for a study of sequential checkpoint blockade in melanoma. Treatment noted: randomized to nivolumab then ipilimumab (arm A) or the reverse (arm B). This CDR3 is built from 16 residues. The germline gives CDR1 SGHRS, CDR2 YFSETQ. V was clipped by 1 base and J by 0 bases, with 11 bases between them. Method: immunoSEQ multiplex PCR; TCRdb's copy keeps in-frame clones and lacks some. The sample carries more than 15,000 clones, just under 75% recorded once. The chain recombines TRBV5-1 with TRBJ1-3; D call uncertain. The sample was CD8+ T cells sorted from blood (inferred from file names), taken from a patient given nivolumab and ipilimumab in sequence. This receptor was taken from a human donor with melanoma. CDR3 bases: TGCGCCAGCAGCTTGATAGCTGGAAGCTCTGGAAACACCATATATTTT. It codes for CASSLIAGSSGNTIYF.